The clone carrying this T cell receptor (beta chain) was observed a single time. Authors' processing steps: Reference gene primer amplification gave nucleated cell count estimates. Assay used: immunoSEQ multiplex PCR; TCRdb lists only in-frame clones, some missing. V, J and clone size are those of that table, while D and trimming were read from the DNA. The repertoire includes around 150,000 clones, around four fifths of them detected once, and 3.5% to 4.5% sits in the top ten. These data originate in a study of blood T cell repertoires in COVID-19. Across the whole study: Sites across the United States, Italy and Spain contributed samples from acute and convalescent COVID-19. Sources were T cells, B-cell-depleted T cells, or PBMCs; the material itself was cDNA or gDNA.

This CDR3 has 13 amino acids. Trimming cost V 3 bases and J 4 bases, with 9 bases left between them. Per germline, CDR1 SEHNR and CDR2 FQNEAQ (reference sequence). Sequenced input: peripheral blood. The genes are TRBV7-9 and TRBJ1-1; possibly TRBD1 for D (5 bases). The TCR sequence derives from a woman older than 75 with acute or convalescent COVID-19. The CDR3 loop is CASSFGGRTEAFF. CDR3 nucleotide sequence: TGTGCCAGCAGCTTCGGGGGTCGCACTGAAGCTTTCTTT.